These 17 T cell receptor beta chains share one sample of origin, sequenced in a study of blood T cell repertoires in COVID-19. Repertoires were generated with immunoSEQ multiplex PCR, while TCRdb's copy carries only in-frame clones and drops some. The top ten hold roughly 8.1% of the sample, which has some 170,000 clones, 82% seen once. Sequencing was carried out using peripheral blood. The receptors shown here come from a woman aged 70-85 years with acute or convalescent COVID-19.

Only a few counts were recorded for this clone. The chain couples TRBV14 to TRBJ2-7; D is unresolved. Germline V gene sequence: CDR1 SGHDN, CDR2 FVKESK. This CDR3 has 12 residues. The germline V and J ends were trimmed by 4 bases and 6 bases, with 10 bases remaining between them. CDR3 sequence reads: CASSLGGAEQYF. CDR3 coding DNA: TGTGCCAGCAGCCTCGGCGGAGCCGAGCAGTACTTC.

The rearrangement uses TRBV4-1 and TRBJ2-1; tentative D call: TRBD1 (5 bases). The length of the CDR3 is 15 residues. The germline V gene has CDR1 MGHRA and CDR2 YSYEKL. Deletions cut 2 bases from V and 2 bases from J, with 10 bases between. The CDR3 here is CASSQPQGAYNEQFF. The CDR3 DNA follows: TGCGCCAGCAGCCAACCGCAGGGTGCCTACAATGAGCAGTTCTTC.

The rearrangement links TRBV4-2 to TRBJ2-5; the match to TRBD1 covers 9 bases. J lost 3 bases, V lost 1 base, and 6 bases had no gene match. Germline loops: CDR1 LGHNA, CDR2 YNFKEQ. CDR3 length equals 16 residues. The DNA of the CDR3 is TGTGCCAGCAGCCAAGGCCTACAGGGGGCCGAAGAGACCCAGTACTTC. Protein: CASSQGLQGAEETQYF.

V is TRBV13 and J is TRBJ2-7; weak D call: TRBD2 (6 bases). CDR1 is PRHDT, CDR2 FYEKMQ, per germline (reference sequence). This CDR3 contains 13 residues. V was shortened by 5 bases and J by 7 bases, with 15 bases between the two germline ends. The CDR3 region is CASSRGRGVEQYF. The CDR3 coding sequence is TGTGCCAGCAGCCGAGGTCGCGGGGTAGAGCAGTACTTC.

The gene calls are TRBV6-2 or TRBV6-3 and TRBJ2-7; no firm D call. V dropped 2 bases and J dropped 2 bases, with 7 bases sitting between them. Germline CDR1 MNHEY, CDR2 SVGEGT. There are 13 residues in the CDR3. CDR3 coding DNA: TGTGCCAGCAGTTACGTAGGAGCCTACGAGCAGTACTTC. This encodes CASSYVGAYEQYF.

The chain has TRBV10-3 and TRBJ1-1; 7 nucleotides line up with TRBD1. The CDR3 length is 15 residues. The germline CDR1 and CDR2 sequences are ENHRY and SYGVKD. J lost 1 base, V lost 0 bases, and 2 bases had no gene match. In DNA, the CDR3 is TGTGCCATCAGTGAGTCGGGGACAGCGAACACTGAAGCTTTCTTT. Protein: CAISESGTANTEAFF.

The chain combines TRBV19 with TRBJ2-6, with 9 bases lining up with TRBD2. Germline V CDR1 and CDR2: LNHDA, SQIVND (reference sequence). The CDR3 consists of 16 residues. Trimming removed 6 bases from V and 2 bases from J; junction bases left unmatched: 5. CDR3 sequence reads: CASSKGLAPGANVLTF. The CDR3 coding sequence is TGTGCCAGTAGCAAGGGACTAGCCCCTGGGGCCAACGTCCTGACTTTC.

The chain joins TRBV4-3 to TRBJ1-6, with TRBD1 as a possible D gene (5 bases). The CDR3 is made up of 17 amino acids. The V end was cut by 0 bases, the J end by 4 bases, with 13 bases between. Looked up from germline, CDR1 is LGHNA and CDR2 is YSLEER. This chain's CDR3 is CASSQDMRGYYNSPLHF. CDR3 coding DNA: TGCGCCAGCAGCCAAGATATGCGGGGCTATTATAATTCACCCCTCCACTTT.

V usage is TRBV6-5 and J usage is TRBJ1-1; 7 nucleotides match TRBD1. The CDR3 is 14 residues long. The V gene end was trimmed by 4 bases and the J gene end by 4 bases; junction bases not matched to a gene: 6. Germline CDR1 is MNHEY and CDR2 is SVGAGI. This CDR3 is CASSLQGYGTEAFF. The CDR3 DNA follows: TGTGCCAGCAGTTTACAGGGGTACGGCACTGAAGCTTTCTTT.

This clone was counted between two and nine times. The chain carries TRBV19 and TRBJ1-2; 9 nucleotides line up with TRBD1. Trimming removed 6 bases from V and 4 bases from J; junction bases left unmatched: 15. CDR1 and CDR2 from the germline V gene are LNHDA and SQIVND (reference sequence). This CDR3 region has 17 residues. CDR3 loop: CASSQPGGQGSIYGYTF. In DNA, the CDR3 is TGTGCCAGTAGCCAGCCCGGGGGACAGGGATCCATCTATGGCTACACCTTC.

In this sample, this clone turned up once. The chain has TRBV7-2 and TRBJ2-4; D perhaps matches TRBD2 (6 bases). V gave up 5 bases and J gave up 2 bases, with 19 bases separating them. The germline gives CDR1 SGHTA, CDR2 FQGNSA. The CDR3 consists of 17 residues. CDR3 region: CASSPMLFGGTKNIQYF. In nucleotides, the CDR3 is TGTGCCAGCAGCCCTATGCTCTTTGGCGGGACCAAAAACATTCAGTACTTC.

The chain recombines TRBV6-5 with TRBJ2-1, with TRBD1 as a possible D gene (5 bases). Germline-derived CDR1 and CDR2 are MNHEY and SVGAGI. V lost 7 bases, J lost 9 bases, and 16 bases lay in between. This CDR3 has 13 amino acids. In DNA form, the CDR3 reads TGTGCCAGCATTATACGCAGGGATGGTGAGCAGTTCTTC. Its protein is CASIIRRDGEQFF.

This chain's CDR3 is CASSSAGWSGYTF. The CDR3 DNA is TGCGCCAGCAGTTCTGCAGGGTGGTCTGGCTACACCTTC. V gene TRBV5-1 combines with J gene TRBJ1-2, with a weak D call TRBD1 (5 bases). CDR1 SGHRS and CDR2 YFSETQ come from the germline V gene. Trimming stripped 5 bases from V and 7 bases from J, with 15 bases between. CDR3 size: 13 residues.

This chain joins TRBV4-3 and TRBJ1-1; D is perhaps TRBD1 (6 bases). The CDR3 runs to 15 residues. Germline CDR1 LGHNA, CDR2 YSLEER. V was clipped by 0 bases and J by 3 bases, with 11 bases between them. For the CDR3, the DNA is TGCGCCAGCAGCCAAGATGAGGGGGTGGACACTGAAGCTTTCTTT. Translating it yields CASSQDEGVDTEAFF.

This chain connects TRBV7-2 to TRBJ1-2; TRBD1 matches 9 bases. The CDR3 has 16 residues. Germline-derived CDR1 and CDR2 are SGHTA and FQGNSA. V shed 5 bases and J 3 bases; nucleotides not matched to a gene: 10. CDR3 DNA: TGTGCCAGCAGCCCCCCCGCGGGGACAGGGCACTATGGCTACACCTTC. Translated: CASSPPAGTGHYGYTF.

The chain joins TRBV5-5 to TRBJ2-7; no firm D call. Trimming shortened V by 2 bases and J by 3 bases, and 12 bases separated the two germline ends. CDR1 and CDR2 from the germline V gene are SGHKS and YYEKEE (reference sequence). The CDR3 is 14 amino acids. For the CDR3, the DNA is TGTGCCAGCAGCTTTCAATCCGACAACTACGAGCAGTACTTC. Amino acids: CASSFQSDNYEQYF.

CDR3 residues: CASSTRTSTDTQYF. CDR3 nucleotides: TGTGCCAGCAGCACCCGGACTAGCACAGATACGCAGTATTTT. This chain connects TRBV9 to TRBJ2-3; a weak D match, TRBD2 (5 bases). Trimming cost V 4 bases and J 0 bases, with 9 bases left between them. CDR1 is SGDLS, CDR2 YYNGEE, per germline. The CDR3 consists of 14 residues.